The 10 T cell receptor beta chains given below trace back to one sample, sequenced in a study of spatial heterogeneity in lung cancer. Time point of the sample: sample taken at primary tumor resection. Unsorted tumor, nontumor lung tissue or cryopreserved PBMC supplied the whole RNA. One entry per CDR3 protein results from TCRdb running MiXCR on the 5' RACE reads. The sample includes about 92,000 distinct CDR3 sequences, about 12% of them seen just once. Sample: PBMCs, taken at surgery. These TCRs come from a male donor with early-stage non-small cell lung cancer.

CDR3 coding DNA: TGTGCCAGCAGCAACGGACTCAATGGAAACACCATATATTTT. It yields the protein CASSNGLNGNTIYF. The chain recombines TRBV5-6 with TRBJ1-3; D not certain. V was pared by 4 bases and J by 3 bases, with 11 bases between. Germline CDR1 SGHDT, CDR2 YYEEEE. CDR3 length equals 14 residues.

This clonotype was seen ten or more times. CDR3 bases: TGTGCCATCAGTGAGTCGGTGACTAGCGGAGACAATGAGCAGTTCTTC. Translating it yields CAISESVTSGDNEQFF. The V gene is TRBV10-3, the J gene TRBJ2-1; TRBD2 agrees at 9 bases. This CDR3 has 16 amino acids. Unmatched junction bases numbered 5, after V lost 0 bases and J lost 5 bases. From germline, CDR1 is ENHRY and CDR2 SYGVKD.

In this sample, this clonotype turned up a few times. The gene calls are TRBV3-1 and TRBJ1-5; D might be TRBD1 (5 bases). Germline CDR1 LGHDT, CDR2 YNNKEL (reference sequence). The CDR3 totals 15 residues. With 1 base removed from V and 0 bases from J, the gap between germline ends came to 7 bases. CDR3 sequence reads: CASSQGQHSNQPQHF. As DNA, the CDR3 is TGTGCCAGCAGCCAAGGACAGCATAGCAATCAGCCCCAGCATTTT. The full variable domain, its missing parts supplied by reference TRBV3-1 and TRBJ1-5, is DTAVSQTPKYLVTQMGNDKSIKCEQNLGHDTMYWYKQDSKKFLKIMFSYNNKELIINETVPNRFSPKSPDKAHLNLHINSLELGDSAVYFCASSQGQHSNQPQHFGDGTRLSIL.

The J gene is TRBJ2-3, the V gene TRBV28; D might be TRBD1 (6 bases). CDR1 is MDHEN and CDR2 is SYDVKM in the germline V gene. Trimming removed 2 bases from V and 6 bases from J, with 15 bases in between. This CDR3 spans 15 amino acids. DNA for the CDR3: TGTGCCAGCAGTTTAACCGTGACAGGTGCCGATACGCAGTATTTT. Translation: CASSLTVTGADTQYF.

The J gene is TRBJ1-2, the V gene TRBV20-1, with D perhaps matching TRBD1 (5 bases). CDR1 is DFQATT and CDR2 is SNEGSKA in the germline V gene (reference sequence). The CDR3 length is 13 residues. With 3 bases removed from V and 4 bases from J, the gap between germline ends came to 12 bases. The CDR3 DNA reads TGCAGTGCTAGGGCAGGGATGGGCTATGGCTACACCTTC. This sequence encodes CSARAGMGYGYTF.

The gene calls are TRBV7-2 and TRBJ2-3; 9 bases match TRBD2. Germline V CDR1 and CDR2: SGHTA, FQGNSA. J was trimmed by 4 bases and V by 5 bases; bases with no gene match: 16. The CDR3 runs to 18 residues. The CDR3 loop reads CASSPQGAGGAYADTQYF. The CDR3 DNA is TGTGCCAGCAGCCCTCAAGGCGCGGGGGGGGCCTATGCAGATACGCAGTATTTT.

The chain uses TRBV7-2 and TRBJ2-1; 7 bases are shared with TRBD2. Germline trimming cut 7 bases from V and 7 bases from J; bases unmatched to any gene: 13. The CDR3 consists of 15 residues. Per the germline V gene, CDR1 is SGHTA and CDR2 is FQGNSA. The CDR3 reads CASTKGLGRGNEQFF. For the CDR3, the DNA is TGTGCCAGCACTAAAGGACTAGGTCGGGGGAATGAGCAGTTCTTC. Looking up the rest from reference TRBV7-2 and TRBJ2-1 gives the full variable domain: GAGVSQSPSNKVTEKGKDVELRCDPISGHTALYWYRQSLGQGLEFLIYFQGNSAPDKSGLPSDRFSAERTGGSVSTLTIQRTQQEDSAVYLCASTKGLGRGNEQFFGPGTRLTVL.

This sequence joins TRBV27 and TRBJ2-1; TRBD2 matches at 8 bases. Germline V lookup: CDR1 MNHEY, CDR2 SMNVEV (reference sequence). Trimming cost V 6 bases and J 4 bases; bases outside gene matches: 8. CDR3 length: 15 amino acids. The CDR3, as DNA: TGTGCCAGCAGCCTTACTAGCGGAGAGTACAATGAGCAGTTCTTC. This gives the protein CASSLTSGEYNEQFF.

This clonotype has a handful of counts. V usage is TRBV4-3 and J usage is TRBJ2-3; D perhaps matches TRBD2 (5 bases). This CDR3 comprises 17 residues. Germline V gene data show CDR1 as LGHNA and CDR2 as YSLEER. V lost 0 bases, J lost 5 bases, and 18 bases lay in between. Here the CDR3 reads CASSQESTRLGLDTQYF. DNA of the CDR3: TGCGCCAGCAGCCAAGAATCAACTAGGCTCGGTTTAGATACGCAGTATTTT.

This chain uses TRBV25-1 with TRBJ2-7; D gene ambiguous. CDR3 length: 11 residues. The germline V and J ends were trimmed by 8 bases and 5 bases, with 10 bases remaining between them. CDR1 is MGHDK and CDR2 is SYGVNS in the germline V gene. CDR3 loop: CASDGPHEQYF. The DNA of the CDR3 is TGTGCCAGCGACGGGCCCCACGAGCAGTACTTC.